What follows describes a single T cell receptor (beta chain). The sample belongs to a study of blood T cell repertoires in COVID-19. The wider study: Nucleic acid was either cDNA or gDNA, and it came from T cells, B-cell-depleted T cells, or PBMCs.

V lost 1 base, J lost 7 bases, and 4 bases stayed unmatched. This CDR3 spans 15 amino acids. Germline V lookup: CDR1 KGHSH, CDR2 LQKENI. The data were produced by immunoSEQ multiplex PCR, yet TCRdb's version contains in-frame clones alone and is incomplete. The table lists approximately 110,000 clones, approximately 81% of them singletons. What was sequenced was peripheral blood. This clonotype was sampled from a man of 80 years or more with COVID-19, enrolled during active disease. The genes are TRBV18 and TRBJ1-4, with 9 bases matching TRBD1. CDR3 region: CASSPRQGQGEKLFF. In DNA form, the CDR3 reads TGTGCCAGCTCACCACGACAGGGACAGGGTGAAAAACTGTTTTTT.